This TCR beta chain was observed in a study of shared clonotypes between healthy human individuals. The CDR3 sequence is 16 residues long. Germline V gene data show CDR1 as MDHEN and CDR2 as SYDVKM. Trimming took 6 bases from V and 2 from J, leaving 20 bases between them. This clone was picked up a small number of times. Its antigen is currently unknown. Sequencing used immunoSEQ multiplex PCR; TCRdb keeps in-frame clones, though not all of them. The sample holds 730,000 or so clones, around 72% seen once. Regarding the study as a whole: Specimens sampled were limited to blood, with tissue repertoires likely differing. The study drew on few donors, limiting represented genetic and exposure-history diversity.

Investigators divided CD4+ cells into CD45RA+ naive and CD45RA-negative memory subsets. This receptor was taken from a woman aged 30 to 39 in good health. The chain links TRBV28 to TRBJ2-7, with D tentatively TRBD2 (5 bases). Sequenced sample: memory CD4+ T cells sorted from blood. Regarding subset: CD45RA-negative fraction. The CDR3 coding sequence is TGTGCCAGCAGCCTCCAGTTGAAGAGGGCAACCTACGAGCAGTACTTC. Its translation: CASSLQLKRATYEQYF.